Included here is one T cell receptor (beta chain) sequence, with context. V lost 7 bases to trimming and J lost 5 bases, with 14 bases between them. CDR3 length: 13 residues. Only in-frame clones appear in the TCRdb table, and some are missing; sequencing was by immunoSEQ multiplex PCR. The sample yields about 240,000 clones, around four fifths seen once. This specimen comes from a study of blood T cell repertoires in COVID-19. Across the whole study: PBMCs, B-cell-depleted T cells, or T cells provided the cDNA or gDNA that made up the material.

The receptor was derived from a woman aged 55-69 years with active or convalescent COVID-19. The sequencing input was peripheral blood. This chain uses TRBV12-3 or TRBV12-4 with TRBJ1-1; D might be TRBD1 (5 bases). The CDR3 DNA reads TGTGCCAGCAACCTAGGGGAGGGGACTGAAGCTTTCTTT. Translation gives CASNLGEGTEAFF.